This TCR beta chain was obtained from a study of human CD8 memory T cell subsets. Libraries targeted TCR beta using 5' RACE with UMIs. Reanalyzing the 5' RACE reads, TCRdb keeps one entry per CDR3 protein, without DNA. The listing records about 4,000 distinct CDR3 sequences. Isolation of the PBMC, which involved density gradient separation, used buffy coats from healthy donors. The starting material, duplicate vials of 150,000 sorted CD8+ T cells per subset, provided the RNA. This CDR3 is built from 14 residues. Germline assignment: CDR1 KGHSH and CDR2 LQKENI. This receptor was taken from a human donor in good health. The J gene is TRBJ2-7, the V gene TRBV18; TCRdb outputs TRBD1, but without DNA this stays unchecked. Sample: CD8+ T cells from PBMCs. The CDR3 sequence: CASSRGAQTYEQYF.